The text below deals with one T cell receptor (beta chain). Antigen unknown. This table comes from immunoSEQ multiplex PCR, and its TCRdb copy is limited to in-frame clones, with some not included. Altogether fewer than 200,000 clones are present, 88% being singletons, with the ten largest covering roughly 26%. This sample is part of a study of T cell responses to AZD1222 COVID-19 vaccine. Per germline, CDR1 MDHEN and CDR2 SYDVKM. CDR3 length equals 15 residues. V lost 8 bases to trimming and J lost 3 bases; unmatched junction nucleotides: 9. Study-wide results and limits: Across the whole spike, CD4 TCRs peaked at regions 160-218 and 743-854. Nearly half of spike-specific TCRs reportedly go after variant regions that carry no mutations. Mostly white British, mostly female donors; authors suggested clonal diversity may be underestimated.

The receptor comes from an adult who received the AZD1222 COVID-19 vaccine. The chain uses TRBV28 and TRBJ2-2; TRBD1 matches at 7 bases. The sequenced sample was peripheral blood, obtained 28 days after the second AZD1222 dose. The CDR3 spells CASYARGFDTGELFF. CDR3 coding DNA: TGTGCCAGCTACGCCAGGGGGTTTGACACCGGGGAGCTGTTTTTT.